What follows are 6 T cell receptor beta chains derived from one specimen sequenced in a study of blood T cell repertoires in COVID-19. TCRdb's copy holds only in-frame clones and misses some; the assay was immunoSEQ multiplex PCR. The sample contains about 220,000 clones, roughly 82% of which appear only once. The sequencing sample was made of peripheral blood. The receptor set was obtained from a woman in her 70s with acute or convalescent COVID-19.

Only a few counts were recorded for this clone. V usage is TRBV7-2 and J usage is TRBJ1-5, with D possibly TRBD1 on 6 matching bases. V was pared by 0 bases and J by 2 bases, with 17 bases between. This CDR3 comprises 18 residues. The germline CDR1 and CDR2 sequences are SGHTA and FQGNSA. CDR3 nucleotide sequence: TGTGCCAGCAGCTTAGCGGGGACACCTTATCGGGGCAATCAGCCCCAGCATTTT. Its translation is CASSLAGTPYRGNQPQHF.

The gene calls are TRBV6-2 or TRBV6-3 and TRBJ1-5; D gene unclear. CDR1 is MNHEY, CDR2 SVGEGT, per germline. The CDR3 loop spans 18 amino acids. Trimming removed 4 bases at V and 5 bases at J, with 24 bases between. CDR3 protein: CASSSSTRIFAGYQPQHF. As DNA, the CDR3 is TGTGCCAGCAGTTCCTCAACCCGGATATTTGCGGGGTATCAGCCCCAGCATTTT.

As to this clone: Different DNA sequences within this sample yield the same CDR3. The chain is built from TRBV9 and TRBJ1-2; TRBD1 aligns across 10 bases. This CDR3 comprises 14 residues. Unmatched junction bases numbered 2, after V lost 4 bases and J lost 2 bases. Germline V gene data show CDR1 as SGDLS and CDR2 as YYNGEE. For the CDR3, the DNA is TGTGCCAGCAGCCCGGGACAGGGGAACTATGGCTACACCTTC. Translating gives CASSPGQGNYGYTF.

This clone was detected only once. The CDR3 spells CASSLEGTANYEQYF. The DNA of the CDR3 is TGTGCCAGCAGCTTAGAAGGGACAGCAAACTACGAGCAGTACTTC. This rearrangement joins TRBV7-9 to TRBJ2-7, with 7 bases that match TRBD1. This CDR3 is built from 15 residues. V lost 1 base, J lost 3 bases, and 6 bases stayed unmatched. CDR1 is SEHNR, CDR2 FQNEAQ, per germline (reference sequence).

This chain joins TRBV6-2 or TRBV6-3 and TRBJ1-1; 10 bases are a match to TRBD1. This CDR3 comprises 15 residues. Losses at the gene ends were 1 base for V and 6 bases for J; bases not matched to a gene: 5. Germline values: CDR1 MNHEY, CDR2 SVGEGT. The CDR3 DNA reads as TGTGCCAGCAGTTACTGGCGGGACAGGGGACCTGAAGCTTTCTTT. The encoded protein is CASSYWRDRGPEAFF.

The V gene is TRBV5-6, the J gene TRBJ2-5; 7 positions match TRBD2. Losses at the gene ends were 1 base for V and 2 bases for J; bases not matched to a gene: 2. There are 14 residues in the CDR3. Germline-derived CDR1 and CDR2 are SGHDT and YYEEEE. Here the CDR3 DNA reads TGTGCCAGCAGCTTGAGCGGGAATCAAGAGACCCAGTACTTC. Protein sequence: CASSLSGNQETQYF.